This T cell receptor (beta chain) was recovered during a study of blood T cell repertoires in COVID-19. The germline gives CDR1 SGHNT, CDR2 YYREEE (reference sequence). The CDR3 has 17 amino acids. Trimming removed 4 bases from V and 0 bases from J; junction bases left unmatched: 13. The data were produced by immunoSEQ multiplex PCR, yet TCRdb's version contains in-frame clones alone and is incomplete. The sample includes about 160,000 clones, 87% of them seen just once. The sequence came from a woman in her 70s with COVID-19, enrolled during active disease. The genes are TRBV5-4 and TRBJ2-7, with 7 nucleotides matching TRBD1. The sample taken for sequencing was peripheral blood. The CDR3 bases are TGTGCCAGCAGCCCCCGACTACTCCGGGACAGCTCCTACGAGCAGTACTTC. This encodes CASSPRLLRDSSYEQYF.